These T cell receptor beta chains were read from a single sample in a study of brain T cells in children with intractable seizures. The repertoire was sequenced with immunoSEQ multiplex PCR; TCRdb's copy has only in-frame clones and lacks some. The data show about 340,000 clones, over 90% seen once. Sequences were derived from peripheral blood, sampled approximately 5 months after surgery. The receptors were gathered from a boy younger than two with tuberous sclerosis and intractable seizures. The CDR3 runs from the conserved cysteine through the conserved F or W. A D gene is named only where the DNA matches it firmly.

cdr3_nt | cdr3_aa | v_call | d_call | j_call
TGTGCCAGCAGGGTTTCTCACGGGGAGCTGTTTTTT | CASRVSHGELFF | TRBV6-5 | . | TRBJ2-2
TGCGCCAGCAGCTTGGCGGGGGGCCCCAATCAGCCCCAGCATTTT | CASSLAGGPNQPQHF | TRBV5-1 | . | TRBJ1-5
TGTGCCAGCAGCTTAGCTGGCAGCTTAAACACTGAAGCTTTCTTT | CASSLAGSLNTEAFF | TRBV7-2 | . | TRBJ1-1
TGCGCCAGCAGCTTGGAAGGGCGGAAGGCGAACACTGAAGCTTTCTTT | CASSLEGRKANTEAFF | TRBV5-1 | . | TRBJ1-1
TGTGCCTGGAGTGTATTGGCCGATGAAGCTTTCTTT | CAWSVLADEAFF | TRBV30 | . | TRBJ1-1
TGTGCCAGCAGGAACGGACAGTATAATTCACCCCTCCACTTT | CASRNGQYNSPLHF | TRBV6-5 | . | TRBJ1-6
TGTGCCACCAGTGATCGCCGGGCTAGCGGGCCCAATGAGCAGTTCTTC | CATSDRRASGPNEQFF | TRBV24-1 | TRBD2 | TRBJ2-1
TGTGCCAGCAGTGAGGGTCCAGGGTTCCCCGGGGAGCTGTTTTTT | CASSEGPGFPGELFF | TRBV6-1 | . | TRBJ2-2
TGTGCCAGCAGCTCGATTAATGAAAAACTGTTTTTT | CASSSINEKLFF | TRBV7-2 | . | TRBJ1-4
TGTGCCAGCACCTCGCTGGGGACTAGAGGTGGGGGTGAGCAGTTCTTC | CASTSLGTRGGGEQFF | TRBV3-1/TRBV3-2 | TRBD2 | TRBJ2-1
TGTGCCAGCAGCTTCTCAGGCGGGGGGGCCTACGAGCAGTACTTC | CASSFSGGGAYEQYF | TRBV7-2 | TRBD2 | TRBJ2-7